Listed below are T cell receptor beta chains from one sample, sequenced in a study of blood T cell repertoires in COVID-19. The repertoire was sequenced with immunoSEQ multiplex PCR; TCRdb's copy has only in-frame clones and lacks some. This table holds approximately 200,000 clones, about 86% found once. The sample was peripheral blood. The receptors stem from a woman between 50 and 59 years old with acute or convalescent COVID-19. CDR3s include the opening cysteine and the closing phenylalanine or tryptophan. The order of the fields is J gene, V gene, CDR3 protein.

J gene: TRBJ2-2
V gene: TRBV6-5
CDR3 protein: CASPGQGYTGELFF

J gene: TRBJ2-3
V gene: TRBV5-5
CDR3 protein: CASSRAASGGAVDTQYF

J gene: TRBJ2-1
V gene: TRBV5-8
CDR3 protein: CASSSEPRGWVNEQFF

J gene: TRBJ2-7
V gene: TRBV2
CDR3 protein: CASGSDRGPYEQYF

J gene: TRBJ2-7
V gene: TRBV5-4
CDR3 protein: CASSLSSGRASGEQYF

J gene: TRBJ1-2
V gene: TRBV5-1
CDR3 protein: CASSFTGENYGYTF

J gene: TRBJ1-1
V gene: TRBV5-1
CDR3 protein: CASSLARVNTEAFF

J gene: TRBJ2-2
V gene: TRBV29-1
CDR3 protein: CSVYKTGELFF

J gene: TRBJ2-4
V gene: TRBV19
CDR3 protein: CASSIDQGAQAKNIQYF

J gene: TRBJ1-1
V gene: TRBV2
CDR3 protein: CASTSGQSLNTEAFF

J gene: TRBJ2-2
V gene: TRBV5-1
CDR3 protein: CASTSSDTGELFF

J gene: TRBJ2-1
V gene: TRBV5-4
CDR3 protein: CASSLGSGGYNEQFF

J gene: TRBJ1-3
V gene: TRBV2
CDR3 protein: CASSVRDSGNTIYF

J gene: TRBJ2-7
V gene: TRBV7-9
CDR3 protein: CASSLTGVSANEQYF

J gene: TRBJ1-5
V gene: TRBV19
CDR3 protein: CASSMTDYQPQHF

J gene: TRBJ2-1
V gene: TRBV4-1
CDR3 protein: CASSQTSGLAVYNEQFF

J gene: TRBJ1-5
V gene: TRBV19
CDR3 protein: CASIGGNNQPQHF

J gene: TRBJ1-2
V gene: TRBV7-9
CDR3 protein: CASSPTRGPTFYGYTF